This TCR beta chain originates from a study of shared clonotypes between healthy human individuals (dated by TCRdb to 2018 to 2021). About the study as a whole: The cohort included a few men and a couple of women between 18 and 49 years of age. For each donor, three plates each were used for CD4 naive and CD4 memory, two plates were used for CD8 naive, and one plate was used for CD8 memory. Blood TCR repertoires of several healthy adults were deeply sequenced to estimate repertoire size and the extent of clonotype sharing between individuals. Different laboratories and diverse techniques were used to prepare libraries and sequence TCR repertoires, to increase sequencing depth and limit assay-specific biases. Per donor, leukapheresis produced somewhere between about 0.94 and 9.5 billion PBMCs.

On the study overall, not on this receptor specifically: About 4.5% of naive CD4, roughly 3.6% of naive CD8, approximately 2.2% of memory CD4, and about 0.4% of memory CD8 clonotypes were shared across several donors. Rarefaction of sorted-subset datasets indicated incomplete sequencing despite the large sequencing depth. The genetic and exposure-history diversity represented was limited by the small number of donors. Only blood was sampled, and tissue TCR repertoires likely differ from those in blood. Compared with non-shared clonotypes, clonotypes shared by all four sorted-subset donors had higher generation probabilities. Estimated clonotype richness was generally larger for naive than for memory subsets. Pairwise subsampling indicated that sequencing depth was expected to affect the degree of clonotype sharing among donors.

The CDR3 measures 16 amino acids from cysteine to phenylalanine. The entry retains the CDR3 DNA only, 48 bases that are in frame from base 1. V sheds 4 bases and J sheds 1 base, leaving 17 bases between their ends. A note on this clone: Its antigen has not been determined. No per-base quality is available; no much larger clone lies one base away.

The donors were healthy, HIV-negative adults who had no recently reported acute infections or vaccinations. All donors were Caucasian adults living in Nashville, Tennessee, USA. Magnetic negative selection was used to enrich CD4+ T cells, after which naive cells were positively selected on CD45RA and the negative fraction became the memory subset. Blood was collected by leukapheresis, and PBMCs were isolated by Ficoll-Histopaque density gradient centrifugation and then cryopreserved in liquid nitrogen vapor phase. Analytical flow cytometry was used to check the purity and quantity of each magnetically sorted T cell population. Genomic DNA was isolated from every sorted fraction and measured by UV absorbance on a Nanodrop 2000c. TCR CDR3 regions were amplified from genomic DNA by multiplex PCR using the deep immunoSEQ assay. For each cell subset, the extracted genomic DNA was distributed evenly across all wells of several immunoSEQ 96-well plates, and each plate served as one replicate. For sorted subsets, 150 to 200 ng genomic DNA, equal to 30,000 to 35,000 T cell genomes, was loaded into each replicate PCR. Purified libraries were measured with a Qubit 3.0 fluorometer, size-checked on a Bioanalyzer 2100, and measured again with the KAPA Library Quantification kit. Each immunoSEQ 96-well plate was sequenced on its own single-read 150-cycle Illumina NextSeq 550 flow cell. Per the source publication's procedure: Because only junctional sequences without quality scores were contained in the immunoSEQ output, filtering matching that applied to full-length reads could not be performed. To assign V/J genes and CDR3, sequences were annotated against IMGT germline references using PyIR, a Python wrapper for IgBLAST v1.9. Any read was removed if the V/J assignment was weak (E-value above 1e-6), the CDR3 was missing, or the read contained stop codons, out-of-frame junctions, or ambiguous translated residues. V3J clonotypes were defined by identical inferred V gene, J gene, and CDR3 amino acid sequence. The percentage overlap between two repertoires was calculated by dividing the number of shared unique clonotypes by the size of the smaller repertoire. RTK rarefaction, the Chao1 estimator, and Recon v2.1 estimates of unobserved clonotypes were used to assess repertoire richness. Generation probabilities for all TCRbeta clonotypes obtained by the gDNA method from several donors were computed using OLGA. In TCRdb, the immuneACCESS table is reduced to in-frame sequences with V and J assigned. These tables do not hold every clone; where another copy was compared, an unresolved V gene accounts for under half, and the others remain unexplained. The V and J calls and the clone size are those of that table, but D and trimming were determined from the DNA. Within this sample are 550,000 to 700,000 clones, with around 73% of them counted one time only. The ten largest make up around 1.8% of the sample.

The sequence links TRBV23-1 to TRBJ2-7, with an unclear D gene assignment. TRBV23-1 is classed as an ORF, of uncertain function. This TCR was sampled from a woman younger than 45 in good health. The sample consisted of memory CD4+ T cells sorted from blood. The cell subset or site label corresponds to: CD45RA-negative fraction. CDR3 reads: CASSLNSGRASYEQYF. At the DNA level, the sequence is TGCGCCAGCAGTCTTAATTCGGGTAGAGCTTCCTACGAGCAGTACTTC.